The 9 T cell receptor beta chains given below trace back to one sample, sequenced in a study of CD8 T cells in ankylosing spondylitis. TCRdb re-called the 5' RACE reads with MiXCR, one entry per CDR3 protein. This table has 250,000 to 400,000 distinct CDR3 sequences, around a tenth appearing once. Sequencing was done on a sample of blood, either unsorted or a sorted T cell fraction (not recorded which). All receptors derive from a female donor with ankylosing spondylitis or in good health (not recorded which).

This sequence joins TRBV3-1 and TRBJ1-1; tentatively, D is TRBD1 (5 bases). V lost 1 base and J 10 bases, leaving 13 bases between the germline ends. CDR1 and CDR2 (germline): LGHDT, YNNKEL (reference sequence). CDR3 length equals 13 residues. CDR3 region: CASSQGDRQGAFF. CDR3 nucleotides: TGTGCCAGCAGCCAAGGCGATCGTCAGGGAGCTTTCTTT.

This clonotype came up many times. CDR3 coding DNA: TGCGCCAGCAGCTCGGGACTAGCGGGAGTATACGAGCAGTACTTC. Amino acids: CASSSGLAGVYEQYF. This chain uses TRBV5-1 with TRBJ2-7; 14 nucleotides align to TRBD2. Germline V CDR1 and CDR2: SGHRS, YFSETQ. This CDR3 is built from 15 residues. V was pared by 3 bases and J by 4 bases, with 3 bases of the junction left unmatched.

V gene TRBV2 combines with J gene TRBJ1-1; no firm D call. The CDR3 covers 13 residues. Germline CDR1 is SNHLY and CDR2 is FYNNEI. The V and J ends lost 3 bases and 3 bases respectively, with 8 bases between them. CDR3 in amino acids: CASSDGRHTEAFF. The CDR3 DNA follows: TGTGCCAGCAGTGATGGGCGCCACACTGAAGCTTTCTTT.

This clonotype was counted many times. The chain carries TRBV5-6 and TRBJ2-1; D call uncertain. V gave up 2 bases and J gave up 7 bases, with 7 bases separating them. The CDR3 is 12 amino acids. The germline CDR1 and CDR2 sequences are SGHDT and YYEEEE. This CDR3 reads CASSLRANEQFF. DNA for the CDR3: TGTGCCAGCAGCTTAAGGGCGAATGAGCAGTTCTTC.

This clonotype was counted at least ten times. This rearrangement joins TRBV9 to TRBJ2-3; D gene uncertain. The CDR3 has 15 residues. CDR1 and CDR2 (germline): SGDLS, YYNGEE. V was clipped by 4 bases and J by 0 bases, with 12 bases between them. The DNA of the CDR3 is TGTGCCAGCAGCCCCGGCTCCCTTAGCACAGATACGCAGTATTTT. It is translated as CASSPGSLSTDTQYF.

The V call is TRBV5-1, the J call TRBJ2-5; 7 bases fit TRBD2. The CDR3 has 14 amino acids. After removal of 4 bases from V and 2 bases from J, the junction contained 5 bases not matched to a gene. Germline V lookup: CDR1 SGHRS, CDR2 YFSETQ. For the CDR3, the DNA is TGCGCCAGCAGCCCGACAGCGGGACAAGAGACCCAGTACTTC. Translated, it gives CASSPTAGQETQYF.

This clonotype was detected only a few times. The chain carries TRBV10-3 and TRBJ2-7, with 9 nucleotides matching TRBD2. Per germline, CDR1 ENHRY and CDR2 SYGVKD. The CDR3 extends over 15 amino acids. V lost 3 bases to trimming and J lost 2 bases; unmatched junction nucleotides: 5. The CDR3 reads CAISDGGRATYEQYF. CDR3 nucleotides: TGTGCCATCAGTGATGGCGGGAGGGCCACCTACGAGCAGTACTTC.

This clonotype was seen many times. The CDR3 spells CASSHARSAKLFF. The CDR3, as DNA: TGCGCCAGCAGCCATGCCCGGAGTGCAAAACTGTTTTTT. J is TRBJ1-4 and V is TRBV4-3; D unclear. Trimming shortened V by 3 bases and J by 10 bases, and 12 bases separated the two germline ends. The length of the CDR3 is 13 residues. The V gene's germline CDR1 is LGHNA and CDR2 YSLEER.

This clonotype was observed many times. A junction boundary mismatches the germline segment, possibly from a read error. The V call is TRBV5-1, the J call TRBJ2-1; no clear D gene. Germline V gene sequence: CDR1 SGHRS, CDR2 YFSETQ. The CDR3 contains 14 residues. CDR3 DNA: TGCGCCAGCAGCCGGACCAGCCCCTACGATGAGCAGTTCTTC. Protein sequence: CASSRTSPYDEQFF.